This T cell receptor (beta chain) was profiled in a study of low-dose radiotherapy and immunotherapy resistance in tumors. Background on the study: Cohort 1 received 0.5 Gy per fraction every 2 weeks, totaling 6.5 Gy. Each patient took aspirin at a dose of 300 mg by mouth once daily over the course of four cycles, with dosing beginning on cycle 1 day 1.

Documented time point: before trial treatment. Alpha and beta chains were covered, as first-strand cDNA relied on TRAV- and TRBV-specific primers. PCR amplification of the TCRs was performed with Phusion for 20 to 25 PCR cycles, and it relied on a constant-region primer together with a V-primer adapter. Via MiXCR, TCRdb re-called the reads, giving one row per CDR3 protein. The sample lists approximately 70,000 distinct CDR3 sequences, 31% occurring once. Sample share makes this clonotype medium-sized (0.01 to 0.1%). The sequencing used PBMCs, collected before treatment. The receptor was derived from a female donor with ovarian cancer.

The CDR3, as DNA: TGTGCCAGCACCCCCCCCAGGGGTTCACCCCTCCACTTT. Residues: CASTPPRGSPLHF. The chain employs TRBV28 and TRBJ1-6; TRBD1 might be the D (6 bases). The length of the CDR3 is 13 residues. CDR1 is MDHEN and CDR2 is SYDVKM in the germline V gene. Trimming removed 7 bases at V and 9 bases at J, with 13 bases between.